The rows below give T cell receptor beta chains drawn from one sample of a study of beta chain features in type 1 diabetes. Produced via immunoSEQ multiplex PCR; TCRdb's table is partial and in-frame only. Of about 140,000 clones in the sample, 8% to 13% were seen once. The sample comprised naive CD4+ T cells from blood. All receptors come from a man between 18 and 35 years old in good health. Each CDR3 is given without its conserved first and last residue. D genes are given only for firm matches. Only part of the rows carry a size: once, few, many, or a class if the clone is expanded.

j_gene	d_gene	abundance	v_gene	CDR3aa
TRBJ2-7	TRBD1	few	TRBV4-3	ASSQATLGTATYEQY
TRBJ2-7	-	few	TRBV2	ASSEGWQSYEQY
TRBJ1-2	-	many	TRBV4-3	ASSQDPQGTYGYT
TRBJ2-3	TRBD2	few	TRBV4-2	ASSQMGLAVITGTDTQY
TRBJ2-2	-	-	TRBV7-7	ASSSGFGELF
TRBJ2-3	TRBD2	few	TRBV9	ASSPPGLADTDTQY
TRBJ1-2	TRBD1	few	TRBV29-1	SVEGQGAGYT
TRBJ2-7	-	few	TRBV18	ASSPLQVLYEQY
TRBJ2-2	TRBD1	few	TRBV7-8	ASSVPGQGFGELF
TRBJ1-3	-	few	TRBV30	AWRRGTSGNTIY
TRBJ2-1	TRBD2	-	TRBV27	ASSSTSGGDNEQF
TRBJ1-6	TRBD1	few	TRBV29-1	SVRTGGSYNSPLH
TRBJ1-5	TRBD1	-	TRBV7-9	ASSLAGGRGFYQPQH
TRBJ2-7	-	-	TRBV20-1	SARGGPEQY
TRBJ1-3	TRBD1	few	TRBV6-5	ASSYSTGGSGNTIY
TRBJ2-7	TRBD1	few	TRBV9	ASSAETGDEQY
TRBJ2-2	-	few	TRBV25-1	ASSGGTPNTGELF
TRBJ2-7	-	few	TRBV6-5	ASSYSRAGDYEQY
TRBJ2-2	-	few	TRBV19	ASSSAGLKAGELF
TRBJ2-3	TRBD1	few	TRBV2	ASRVDRGGTDTQY
TRBJ2-7	TRBD2	few	TRBV7-2	ASSRTSDYEQY
TRBJ1-4	-	-	TRBV5-4	ASSLKTAGATNEKLF
TRBJ1-5	-	once	TRBV30	AWSQTLTSNQPQH
TRBJ2-1	-	many	TRBV7-9	ASSLGSSPNRQF
TRBJ2-7	TRBD2	few	TRBV7-9	ASSLREGTPSYEQY
TRBJ1-5	TRBD1	-	TRBV11-3	ASSLASPADRTGPGPQH
TRBJ2-3	TRBD2	-	TRBV6-4	ASSETSRGTDTQY
TRBJ2-7	TRBD1	-	TRBV19	ASSISRQGGEQY
TRBJ2-6	TRBD1	few	TRBV15	ATSRERTGDAGANVLT
TRBJ1-6	-	few	TRBV7-9	ASSLEGVSSYNSPLH
TRBJ2-3	-	-	TRBV6-6	ASTQDTDTQY
TRBJ1-2	TRBD1	many	TRBV6-5	ASSQWTGDGYT
TRBJ2-7	TRBD1	few	TRBV7-2	ASSLWQGALYEQY
TRBJ1-4	TRBD1	many	TRBV18	ASERQGNEKLF
TRBJ2-3	TRBD2	few	TRBV7-2	ASTHTSGVYTDTQY
TRBJ2-1	-	many	TRBV19	ASTPYASSYNEQF
TRBJ1-2	-	-	TRBV6-6	ASSYGIAGPET
TRBJ2-1	-	-	TRBV19	ATRGSGSYNEQF
TRBJ1-2	-	-	TRBV5-1	ASSYDSNYGYT
TRBJ2-4	-	few	TRBV30	AWTNRRRPGNIQY
TRBJ2-1	TRBD1	many	TRBV7-2	ASSSGQGNEQF
TRBJ2-7	-	few	TRBV6-5	ASSSTGNNEQY
TRBJ1-6	-	many	TRBV21-1	ASSKDREFPLH
TRBJ1-4	-	few	TRBV5-1	ASSLRQGSNEKLF
TRBJ2-1	-	few	TRBV30	AWTRRDSIPNEQF
TRBJ2-4	-	few	TRBV19	ASSMDSYSVAKNIQY
TRBJ2-1	TRBD2	-	TRBV7-3	ASSPPAGVPGYNEQF
TRBJ1-6	TRBD1	few	TRBV5-1	ASSFLGQGGSPLH
TRBJ1-2	-	-	TRBV7-9	ASSPDYYGYT
TRBJ2-5	-	-	TRBV20-1	SATTQETQY
TRBJ2-3	-	few	TRBV28	ASIWGGPSGTDTQY
TRBJ2-1	TRBD2	-	TRBV5-1	ASSFLAGLDNEQF
TRBJ2-2	-	-	TRBV4-3	ASSLRQAEVTGELF
TRBJ2-1	-	-	TRBV11-3	ASSLGWQADNEQF